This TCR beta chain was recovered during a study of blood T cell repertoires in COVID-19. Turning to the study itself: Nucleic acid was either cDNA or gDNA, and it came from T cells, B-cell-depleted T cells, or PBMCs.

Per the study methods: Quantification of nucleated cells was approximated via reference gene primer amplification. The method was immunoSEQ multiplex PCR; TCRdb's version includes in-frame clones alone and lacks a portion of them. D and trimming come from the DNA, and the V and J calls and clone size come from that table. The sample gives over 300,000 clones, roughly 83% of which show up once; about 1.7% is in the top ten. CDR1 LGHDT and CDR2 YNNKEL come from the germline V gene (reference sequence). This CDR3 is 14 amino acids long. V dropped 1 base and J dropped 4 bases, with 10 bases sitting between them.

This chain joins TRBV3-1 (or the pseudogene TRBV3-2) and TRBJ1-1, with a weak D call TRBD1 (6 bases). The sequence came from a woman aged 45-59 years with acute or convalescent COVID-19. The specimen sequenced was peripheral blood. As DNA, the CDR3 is TGTGCCAGCAGCCAAGCGGCCAGGGGCACTGAAGCTTTCTTT. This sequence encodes CASSQAARGTEAFF.